This T cell receptor (beta chain) was recovered during a study of blood T cell repertoires in COVID-19. Whole-study context: T cells, B-cell-depleted T cells, or PBMCs provided the cDNA or gDNA that served as material.

The repertoire was sequenced with immunoSEQ multiplex PCR; TCRdb's copy has only in-frame clones and lacks some. The data contain 230,000 or so clones, 89% of them singletons. Germline V CDR1 and CDR2: SGHNT, YENEEA. V lost 0 bases and J 5 bases, leaving 11 bases between the germline ends. The CDR3 covers 15 residues. This TCR was recovered from a middle-aged woman who had recovered from COVID-19. The specimen sequenced was peripheral blood. The genes are TRBV11-3 and TRBJ2-1; possible D gene TRBD2, 6 bases. The CDR3 DNA reads as TGTGCCAGCAGCTTAGATTTGGGGGGACACAATGAGCAGTTCTTC. Translation gives CASSLDLGGHNEQFF. The whole variable domain, filled in from reference TRBV11-3 and TRBJ2-1, reads EAGVVQSPRYKIIEKKQPVAFWCNPISGHNTLYWYLQNLGQGPELLIRYENEEAVDDSQLPKDRFSAERLKGVDSTLKIQPAELGDSAVYLCASSLDLGGHNEQFFGPGTRLTVL.